The table lists the clone carrying this T cell receptor beta chain with many counts. Clinical symptoms, serum thyroxine, TRAb, thyroid ultrasound and orbital computed tomography were relied on for diagnosis. The entry originates in a study of Graves' ophthalmopathy and Graves' hyperthyroidism. TCR beta CDR3 amplification used RNA transcripts. An initial RT-PCR round employing HTBI primers preceded a second-round multiplex PCR. A single record per CDR3 protein comes from TCRdb applying MiXCR to the multiplex PCR reads. The profile shows 360,000 or so distinct CDR3 sequences, approximately 20% of them singletons. CDR3 length: 14 amino acids. Germline-derived CDR1 and CDR2 are MNHNS and SASEGT. V lost 4 bases, J lost 0 bases, and 10 bases lay in between.

The gene calls are TRBV6-1 and TRBJ2-7; the D is unclear. The TCR was taken from a woman aged 18-35 years with Graves' ophthalmopathy. Sequenced input: peripheral blood. The CDR3 region has the DNA TGTGCCAGCAGTGCAACGATTAGCTCCTACGAGCAGTACTTC. Protein: CASSATISSYEQYF.